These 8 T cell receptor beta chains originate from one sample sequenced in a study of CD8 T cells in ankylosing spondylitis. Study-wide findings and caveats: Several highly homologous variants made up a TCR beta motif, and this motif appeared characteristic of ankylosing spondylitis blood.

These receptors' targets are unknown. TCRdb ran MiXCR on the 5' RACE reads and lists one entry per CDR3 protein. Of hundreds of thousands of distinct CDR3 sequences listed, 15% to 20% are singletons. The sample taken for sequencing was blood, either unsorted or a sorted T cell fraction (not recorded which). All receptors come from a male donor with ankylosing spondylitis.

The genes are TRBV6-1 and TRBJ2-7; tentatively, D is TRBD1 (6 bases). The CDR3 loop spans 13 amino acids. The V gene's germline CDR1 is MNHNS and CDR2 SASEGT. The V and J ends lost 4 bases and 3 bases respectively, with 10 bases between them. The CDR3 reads CASSGDILYEQYF. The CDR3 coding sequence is TGTGCCAGCAGTGGGGACATCCTCTACGAGCAGTACTTC.

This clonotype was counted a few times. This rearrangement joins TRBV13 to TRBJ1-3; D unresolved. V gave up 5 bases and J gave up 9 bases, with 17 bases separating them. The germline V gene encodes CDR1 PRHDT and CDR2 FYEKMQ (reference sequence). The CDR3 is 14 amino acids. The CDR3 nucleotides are TGTGCCAGCAGCCCCTCTAGGGAAGCGGGCACCATATATTTT. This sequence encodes CASSPSREAGTIYF.

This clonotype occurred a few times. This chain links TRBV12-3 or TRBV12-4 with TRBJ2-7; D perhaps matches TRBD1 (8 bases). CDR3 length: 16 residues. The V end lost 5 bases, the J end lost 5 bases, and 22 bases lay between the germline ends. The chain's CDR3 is CASSPQGGSPSDEQYF. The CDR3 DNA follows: TGTGCCAGCAGTCCACAGGGGGGGTCCCCATCCGACGAGCAGTACTTC.

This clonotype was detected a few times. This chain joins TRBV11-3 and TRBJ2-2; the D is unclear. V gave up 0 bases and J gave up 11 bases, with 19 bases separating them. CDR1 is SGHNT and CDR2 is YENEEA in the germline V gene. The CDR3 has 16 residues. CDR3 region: CASSLDQEATKLELFF. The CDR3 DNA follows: TGTGCCAGCAGCTTAGATCAAGAGGCTACCAAATTAGAGCTGTTTTTT.

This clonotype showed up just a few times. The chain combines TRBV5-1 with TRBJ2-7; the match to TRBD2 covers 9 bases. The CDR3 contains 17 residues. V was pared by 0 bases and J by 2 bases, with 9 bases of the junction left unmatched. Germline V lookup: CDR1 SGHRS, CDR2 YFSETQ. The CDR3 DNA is TGCGCCAGCAGCTTGGAGATACGAGCGGGGGGAACCTACGAGCAGTACTTC. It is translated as CASSLEIRAGGTYEQYF.

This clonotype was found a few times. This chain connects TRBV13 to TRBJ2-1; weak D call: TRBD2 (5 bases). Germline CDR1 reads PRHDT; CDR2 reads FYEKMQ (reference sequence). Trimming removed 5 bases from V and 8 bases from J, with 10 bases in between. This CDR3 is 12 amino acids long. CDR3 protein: CASSDGVHEQFF. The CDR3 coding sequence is TGTGCCAGCAGCGACGGGGTCCATGAGCAGTTCTTC.

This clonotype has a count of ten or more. Written as DNA, the CDR3 is TGTGCCAGCAGTTATGTTGGTTGCGTCTCCCGGGCAGCCAAAAACATTCAGTACTTC. It specifies CASSYVGCVSRAAKNIQYF. The chain combines TRBV27 with TRBJ2-4; D call uncertain. The CDR3 spans 19 residues. The V and J ends lost 4 bases and 0 bases respectively, with 22 bases between them. CDR1 MNHEY and CDR2 SMNVEV come from the germline V gene (reference sequence).

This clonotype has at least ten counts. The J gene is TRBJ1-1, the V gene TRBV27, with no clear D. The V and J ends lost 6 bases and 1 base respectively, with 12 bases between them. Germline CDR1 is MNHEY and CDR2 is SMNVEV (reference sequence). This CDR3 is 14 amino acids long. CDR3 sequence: CASSLLGPNTEAFF. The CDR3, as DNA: TGTGCCAGCAGCCTCCTTGGACCGAACACTGAAGCTTTCTTT.